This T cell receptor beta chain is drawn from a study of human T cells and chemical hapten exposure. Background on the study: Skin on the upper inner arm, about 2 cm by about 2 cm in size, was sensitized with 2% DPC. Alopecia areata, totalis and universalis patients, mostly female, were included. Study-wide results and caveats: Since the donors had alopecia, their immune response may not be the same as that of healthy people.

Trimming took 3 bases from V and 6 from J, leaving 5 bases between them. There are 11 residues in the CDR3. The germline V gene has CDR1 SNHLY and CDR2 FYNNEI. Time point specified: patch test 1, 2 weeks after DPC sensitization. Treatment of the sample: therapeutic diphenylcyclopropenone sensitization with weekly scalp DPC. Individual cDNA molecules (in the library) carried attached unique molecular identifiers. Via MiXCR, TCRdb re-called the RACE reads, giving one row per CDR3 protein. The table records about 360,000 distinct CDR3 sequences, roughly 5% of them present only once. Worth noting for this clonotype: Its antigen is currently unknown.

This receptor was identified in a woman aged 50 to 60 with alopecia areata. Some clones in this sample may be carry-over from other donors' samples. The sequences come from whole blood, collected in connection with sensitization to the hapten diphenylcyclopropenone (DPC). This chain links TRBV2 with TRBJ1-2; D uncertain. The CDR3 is CASSDLDGYTF. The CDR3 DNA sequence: TGTGCCAGCAGTGATCTGGATGGCTACACCTTC.